Sequencing of this TCR beta chain was carried out in a study of T cells in Graves' hyperthyroidism and ophthalmopathy. Researchers amplified the TCR beta CDR3 regions from RNA transcripts. The TCR CDR3 was amplified in a first-round RT-PCR using the HTBI primer set. TCRdb itself ran the multiplex PCR reads through MiXCR, one entry per CDR3 protein. Of 500,000 to 600,000 distinct CDR3 sequences listed, approximately 48% were seen once; the top ten hold about two fifths. The study left out patients who had uncontrolled infection, other autoimmune disease, pregnancy or lactation. Diagnoses used clinical symptoms, serum thyroxine and TRAb, thyroid ultrasound and orbital computed tomography. A note on this clonotype: The antigen remains unidentified.

The ends lost 4 bases at V and 2 bases at J; junction bases unmatched: 3. CDR1 ENHRY and CDR2 SYGVKD come from the germline V gene. The CDR3 covers 15 residues. Study results and limitations: The majority of expanded thyroid clonotypes above 0.001 also appeared in blood.

The sequence came from an adult woman with Graves' disease, either hyperthyroidism or ophthalmopathy (not recorded which). The J gene is TRBJ2-7, the V gene TRBV10-3; TRBD2 matches at 12 bases. Sequencing was performed on peripheral blood or thyroid tissue (not recorded which). Written as DNA, the CDR3 is TGTGCCATCAGTGGGCTAGCGGGGGGGACCTACGAGCAGTACTTC. It yields the protein CAISGLAGGTYEQYF.